This T cell receptor (beta chain) was obtained from a study of blood T cell repertoires in COVID-19. Study details: Samples came from the United States, Italy and Spain, spanning acute and convalescent COVID-19. Sample material is recorded as cDNA or gDNA derived from T cells, B-cell-depleted T cells, or PBMCs.

CDR1 and CDR2 (germline): MNHEY, SVGAGI. This CDR3 is built from 14 residues. V shed 2 bases and J shed 9 bases, with 14 bases lying between them. In the original workflow: Estimation of nucleated cell counts relied on the amplification of reference gene primers. The repertoire was sequenced with immunoSEQ multiplex PCR; TCRdb's copy has only in-frame clones and lacks some. That table supplies the V and J calls and clone size; D and trimming were determined from the DNA. The table records about 210,000 clones, 92% of them present only once. The rearrangement links TRBV6-5 to TRBJ2-1; weak D call: TRBD1 (7 bases). The TCR comes from a young man with acute or convalescent COVID-19. Sequencing input: peripheral blood. Written as DNA, the CDR3 is TGTGCCAGCAGTTACCCGACAGGGACTGGTGAGCAGTTCTTC. Its protein is CASSYPTGTGEQFF.